This T cell receptor beta chain was obtained from a study of T cell changes during pregnancy in multiple sclerosis. This clone was counted between two and nine times. Measured with immunoSEQ multiplex PCR; TCRdb has only the in-frame clones, and not every one. This sample has about 86,000 clones, with under 95% found just once. J was trimmed by 4 bases and V by 6 bases; bases with no gene match: 14. Germline V gives CDR1 SQVTM, CDR2 ANQGSEA. The CDR3 length is 15 residues. This TCR was recovered from a female donor in good health, enrolled as a control in a pregnancy study. The material was peripheral blood, obtained in the first trimester of pregnancy. This sequence joins TRBV29-1 and TRBJ1-2, with 7 bases lining up with TRBD1. The CDR3 is CSVALGVTGAYGYTF. The CDR3 DNA reads TGCAGCGTCGCCCTGGGAGTTACAGGGGCCTATGGCTACACCTTC.